This T cell receptor beta chain was found in a study of read filtering for tumor transcriptome and immune sequencing. Turning to the study itself: Patients were 17 male and about 14 female, mean age approximately 70 years, range about 45 to 85.

From roughly 400 ng of RNA, a library with molecular barcoded alpha/delta and beta/gamma adaptors was made. TCRdb analysed the reads with MiXCR anew, one entry per CDR3 protein. Of about 58,000 distinct CDR3 sequences in the sample, approximately 13% were seen once. This clonotype was recorded at least ten times. The CDR3 consists of 15 residues. Trimming took 6 bases from V and 10 from J; bases not matched to a gene: 9. The V gene's germline CDR1 is SNHLY and CDR2 FYNNEI. The chain employs TRBV2 and TRBJ2-1, with 13 bases that match TRBD2. Sequencing was carried out using a population of CD138-negative cells sorted from bone marrow. The receptor was derived from a donor over 35 with multiple myeloma. This CDR3 is CASRGGTSGDGEQFF. The CDR3 DNA sequence: TGTGCCAGCAGGGGCGGGACTAGCGGGGACGGAGAGCAGTTCTTC.